A single T cell receptor (beta chain) is shown here with its context. The sample originates from a study of T cell responses to AZD1222 COVID-19 vaccine. This CDR3 spans 15 amino acids. The repertoire was sequenced with immunoSEQ multiplex PCR; TCRdb's copy has only in-frame clones and lacks some. The table has approximately 120,000 clones, 88% seen once. This receptor was identified in an adult in good health. The specimen was peripheral blood, collected on day 0 of MenACWY control vaccination. The rearrangement uses TRBV21-1 and TRBJ2-7; the table's TRBD2 call for D was not verified on the DNA. TRBV21-1 is a pseudogene locus. In DNA, the CDR3 is TGTGCCAGCAGTTGTCTAGCGGGGGAGCAGGACGAGCAGTACTTC. This encodes CASSCLAGEQDEQYF.